Listed below are T cell receptor beta chains from one sample, sequenced in a study of CD8 T cells in ankylosing spondylitis. In TCRdb, the 5' RACE reads were re-called with MiXCR into one record per CDR3 protein. The sample contains 450,000 to 550,000 distinct CDR3 sequences, roughly 5.3% of which appear only once. The specimen was blood, either unsorted or a sorted T cell fraction (not recorded which). These receptors were collected from a male donor with ankylosing spondylitis. Each CDR3 is given with its conserved first and last residue. The D gene is left open where the match is weak. Size is stated for part of the rows, as once, few or many counts, or as a class when the clone is expanded.

CDR3aa: CASSLGITGELFF
CDR3nt: TGTGCCAGCAGCTTGGGGATTACCGGGGAGCTGTTTTTT
j_gene: TRBJ2-2
d_gene: -
abundance: many
v_gene: TRBV7-9

CDR3aa: CASSYTPGDTEAFF
CDR3nt: TGTGCCAGCAGCTATACGCCAGGAGATACTGAAGCTTTCTTT
j_gene: TRBJ1-1
d_gene: -
abundance: many
v_gene: TRBV7-2

CDR3aa: CASSYTRSGTGELFF
CDR3nt: TGTGCCAGCAGTTACACCAGGAGCGGGACCGGGGAGCTGTTTTTT
j_gene: TRBJ2-2
d_gene: -
abundance: many
v_gene: TRBV6-2/TRBV6-3

CDR3aa: CSVGPTNYGYTF
CDR3nt: TGCAGCGTTGGACCCACTAACTATGGCTACACCTTC
j_gene: TRBJ1-2
d_gene: -
abundance: many
v_gene: TRBV29-1

CDR3aa: CASRTMGAKYYEQYF
CDR3nt: TGTGCCAGCAGGACGATGGGGGCCAAGTATTACGAGCAGTACTTC
j_gene: TRBJ2-7
d_gene: -
abundance: -
v_gene: TRBV28

CDR3aa: CASSRGRAGELFF
CDR3nt: TGCGCCAGCAGCCGAGGGAGGGCCGGGGAGCTGTTTTTT
j_gene: TRBJ2-2
d_gene: TRBD2
abundance: many
v_gene: TRBV4-1

CDR3aa: CASSWDRGYYEQYF
CDR3nt: TGTGCCAGCAGCTGGGACAGGGGGTACTACGAGCAGTACTTC
j_gene: TRBJ2-7
d_gene: TRBD1
abundance: many
v_gene: TRBV7-2

CDR3aa: CASSPREGTEAFF
CDR3nt: TGTGCCAGCAGCCCCCGAGAGGGCACTGAAGCTTTCTTT
j_gene: TRBJ1-1
d_gene: -
abundance: many
v_gene: TRBV7-8

CDR3aa: CAISDSGPGAWTEAFF
CDR3nt: TGTGCCATCAGTGACTCCGGGCCGGGGGCTTGGACTGAAGCTTTCTTT
j_gene: TRBJ1-1
d_gene: -
abundance: many
v_gene: TRBV10-3

CDR3aa: CASSYRESDSPLHF
CDR3nt: TGCGCCAGCAGCTACAGGGAAAGTGATTCACCCCTCCACTTT
j_gene: TRBJ1-6
d_gene: -
abundance: many
v_gene: TRBV5-1

CDR3aa: CASTRTGGAGYGYTF
CDR3nt: TGCGCCAGCACTCGTACAGGGGGCGCAGGCTATGGCTACACCTTC
j_gene: TRBJ1-2
d_gene: TRBD1
abundance: many
v_gene: TRBV4-3

CDR3aa: CASRPWAGYYTGELFF
CDR3nt: TGTGCCAGCAGGCCCTGGGCAGGGTACTACACCGGGGAGCTGTTTTTT
j_gene: TRBJ2-2
d_gene: -
abundance: many
v_gene: TRBV6-2/TRBV6-3

CDR3aa: CASSHDRGDNEQFF
CDR3nt: TGTGCCAGCAGCCATGACAGGGGCGACAATGAGCAGTTCTTC
j_gene: TRBJ2-1
d_gene: TRBD1
abundance: -
v_gene: TRBV4-2

CDR3aa: CASSSQGWRNTGELFF
CDR3nt: TGTGCCAGCAGTTCACAGGGCTGGCGTAACACCGGGGAGCTGTTTTTT
j_gene: TRBJ2-2
d_gene: -
abundance: many
v_gene: TRBV28

CDR3aa: CASSLAGGLSEQFF
CDR3nt: TGTGCCAGCAGCTTGGCGGGGGGGCTTAGTGAGCAGTTCTTC
j_gene: TRBJ2-1
d_gene: TRBD2
abundance: many
v_gene: TRBV7-3

CDR3aa: CSVEDEVPGGPYEQFF
CDR3nt: TGCAGCGTTGAAGATGAAGTACCGGGAGGGCCGTATGAGCAGTTCTTC
j_gene: TRBJ2-1
d_gene: TRBD2
abundance: many
v_gene: TRBV29-1

CDR3aa: CSARITGNEQFF
CDR3nt: TGCAGTGCTAGGATTACAGGGAATGAGCAGTTCTTC
j_gene: TRBJ2-1
d_gene: -
abundance: many
v_gene: TRBV20-1

CDR3aa: CASSTGLDLAYEQYF
CDR3nt: TGTGCCAGCAGCACCGGACTAGACCTAGCCTACGAGCAGTACTTC
j_gene: TRBJ2-7
d_gene: TRBD2
abundance: many
v_gene: TRBV12-3/TRBV12-4

CDR3aa: CASSLTGSTRDTQYF
CDR3nt: TGTGCCAGCAGCTTAACCGGGAGTACGAGAGATACGCAGTATTTT
j_gene: TRBJ2-3
d_gene: -
abundance: many
v_gene: TRBV7-2

CDR3aa: CASSQEGPGLYEQYF
CDR3nt: TGCGCCAGCAGCCAAGAGGGACCGGGGCTCTACGAGCAGTACTTC
j_gene: TRBJ2-7
d_gene: -
abundance: -
v_gene: TRBV4-3

CDR3aa: CSAPSGGPETGELFF
CDR3nt: TGCAGTGCTCCATCGGGAGGGCCAGAAACCGGGGAGCTGTTTTTT
j_gene: TRBJ2-2
d_gene: TRBD2
abundance: many
v_gene: TRBV20-1

CDR3aa: CASSLRAGSYSYEQYF
CDR3nt: TGCGCCAGCAGCCTTAGGGCGGGGTCGTACTCCTACGAGCAGTACTTC
j_gene: TRBJ2-7
d_gene: -
abundance: many
v_gene: TRBV4-3

CDR3aa: CASSPLPGVMNTEAFF
CDR3nt: TGTGCCAGCTCACCTCTCCCGGGGGTTATGAACACTGAAGCTTTCTTT
j_gene: TRBJ1-1
d_gene: -
abundance: many
v_gene: TRBV18

CDR3aa: CSANLGIPDTQYF
CDR3nt: TGCAGTGCCAATCTAGGAATCCCAGATACGCAGTATTTT
j_gene: TRBJ2-3
d_gene: -
abundance: many
v_gene: TRBV20-1

CDR3aa: CASSLGTGTNQPQHF
CDR3nt: TGCGCCAGCAGCTTGGGGACAGGGACAAATCAGCCCCAGCATTTT
j_gene: TRBJ1-5
d_gene: TRBD1
abundance: many
v_gene: TRBV5-1

CDR3aa: CASSLSGLAGADEQYF
CDR3nt: TGTGCCAGCAGTTTATCGGGACTAGCGGGGGCGGACGAGCAGTACTTC
j_gene: TRBJ2-7
d_gene: TRBD2
abundance: -
v_gene: TRBV27

CDR3aa: CSARSPGSSTDTQYF
CDR3nt: TGCAGTGCTAGATCCCCGGGGTCTAGCACAGATACGCAGTATTTT
j_gene: TRBJ2-3
d_gene: -
abundance: many
v_gene: TRBV20-1

CDR3aa: CASSLSRLPKNIQYF
CDR3nt: TGTGCCAGCAGCTTGAGTCGGCTGCCCAAAAACATTCAGTACTTC
j_gene: TRBJ2-4
d_gene: -
abundance: -
v_gene: TRBV5-5

CDR3aa: CASSLVGSLPTQYF
CDR3nt: TGTGCCAGCAGCTTAGTGGGCTCCCTCCCCACGCAGTATTTT
j_gene: TRBJ2-3
d_gene: -
abundance: -
v_gene: TRBV7-2

CDR3aa: CASSPTAANTEAFF
CDR3nt: TGTGCCAGCAGCCCGACGGCTGCGAACACTGAAGCTTTCTTT
j_gene: TRBJ1-1
d_gene: -
abundance: few
v_gene: TRBV5-5

CDR3aa: CASNRPGPRGNEQFF
CDR3nt: TGTGCCAGCAATCGGCCAGGGCCTAGGGGCAATGAGCAGTTCTTC
j_gene: TRBJ2-1
d_gene: -
abundance: many
v_gene: TRBV12-3/TRBV12-4

CDR3aa: CASSLRDLNEKLFF
CDR3nt: TGTGCCAGCAGTTTAAGGGACCTTAATGAAAAACTGTTTTTT
j_gene: TRBJ1-4
d_gene: -
abundance: many
v_gene: TRBV12-3/TRBV12-4

CDR3aa: CASSFAGGDGYTF
CDR3nt: TGTGCCAGCAGTTTCGCAGGGGGCGATGGCTACACCTTC
j_gene: TRBJ1-2
d_gene: TRBD1
abundance: many
v_gene: TRBV27

CDR3aa: CASSLGGGSTNEQFF
CDR3nt: TGCGCCAGCAGCTTGGGGGGGGGCTCTACGAATGAGCAGTTCTTC
j_gene: TRBJ2-1
d_gene: -
abundance: many
v_gene: TRBV5-1

CDR3aa: CASSSGTGRNTIYF
CDR3nt: TGCGCCAGCAGCTCCGGGACAGGGAGAAACACCATATATTTT
j_gene: TRBJ1-3
d_gene: TRBD1
abundance: many
v_gene: TRBV5-1

CDR3aa: CASSSRTARHGQPQHF
CDR3nt: TGCGCCAGCAGTTCAAGGACGGCGAGGCATGGTCAGCCCCAGCATTTT
j_gene: TRBJ1-5
d_gene: -
abundance: few
v_gene: TRBV23-1

CDR3aa: CASSGRRRTEAFF
CDR3nt: TGTGCCAGCAGTGGGCGTAGGAGGACTGAAGCTTTCTTT
j_gene: TRBJ1-1
d_gene: -
abundance: many
v_gene: TRBV25-1

CDR3aa: CSAPLLVEAFF
CDR3nt: TGCAGTGCCCCCCTTTTAGTCGAAGCTTTCTTT
j_gene: TRBJ1-1
d_gene: -
abundance: many
v_gene: TRBV20-1

CDR3aa: CASSQEGLAAYTDTQYF
CDR3nt: TGCGCCAGCAGCCAAGAGGGACTAGCGGCATACACAGATACGCAGTATTTT
j_gene: TRBJ2-3
d_gene: TRBD2
abundance: many
v_gene: TRBV4-3

CDR3aa: CASSSQGARETQYF
CDR3nt: TGTGCCAGCAGCTCCCAGGGGGCGCGGGAGACCCAGTACTTC
j_gene: TRBJ2-5
d_gene: TRBD1
abundance: many
v_gene: TRBV6-2/TRBV6-3

CDR3aa: CASSHRLGVNEQFF
CDR3nt: TGCGCCAGCAGCCACCGACTAGGTGTCAATGAGCAGTTCTTC
j_gene: TRBJ2-1
d_gene: -
abundance: many
v_gene: TRBV5-1

CDR3aa: CASIPGTGVGGVNTEAFF
CDR3nt: TGTGCCAGCATACCGGGGACAGGGGTGGGTGGAGTGAACACTGAAGCTTTCTTT
j_gene: TRBJ1-1
d_gene: TRBD1
abundance: -
v_gene: TRBV27

CDR3aa: CASSWGPTRGPQETQYF
CDR3nt: TGCGCCAGCAGCTGGGGACCGACCCGAGGACCTCAAGAGACCCAGTACTTC
j_gene: TRBJ2-5
d_gene: -
abundance: many
v_gene: TRBV5-1

CDR3aa: CASSFGLLANYGYTF
CDR3nt: TGTGCCAGCAGTTTCGGCCTCTTAGCTAACTATGGCTACACCTTC
j_gene: TRBJ1-2
d_gene: -
abundance: many
v_gene: TRBV28

CDR3aa: CASSLFFGTQYF
CDR3nt: TGTGCCAGCAGTTTATTTTTTGGGACCCAGTACTTC
j_gene: TRBJ2-5
d_gene: -
abundance: many
v_gene: TRBV28

CDR3aa: CASKPGTGANVLTF
CDR3nt: TGTGCCAGCAAACCCGGGACTGGGGCCAACGTCCTGACTTTC
j_gene: TRBJ2-6
d_gene: -
abundance: many
v_gene: TRBV2